The entry below describes one T cell receptor beta chain. Its antigen is not identified. This sample was included in a study of graft-versus-host responses after intestinal transplantation. Study in general: Multivisceral, liver-intestinal, or isolated intestinal grafts went to recipients. All recipients got anti-thymocyte globulin induction, then tacrolimus and steroids for three to four years.

Trimming removed 7 bases at V and 5 bases at J, with 20 bases between. The CDR3 is made up of 15 amino acids. Germline-derived CDR1 and CDR2 are SGHTA and FQGNSA. General study points: Allografts carried high graft-versus-host to host-versus-graft clonal ratios in patients having graft-donor T cell macrochimerism. Recipient marrow held GvH clones, some first seen in ileum or blood.

Profiled with immunoSEQ multiplex PCR; TCRdb holds only in-frame clones, not every one. The table includes over 65,000 clones, around 92% detected once. Sequencing was performed on unstimulated CD4+ T cells sorted from spleen or lymph node cells, taken before intestinal transplant. V is TRBV7-2 and J is TRBJ1-2; a possible D gene is TRBD1 (6 bases). The receptor was derived from a human donor who received an intestinal transplant. In DNA, the CDR3 is TGTGCCAGCACCCCCCTCCGGGGACAAAGTTATGGCTACACCTTC. Translated, it gives CASTPLRGQSYGYTF.